This entry is about one TCR beta chain. It lacks a known antigen. Base qualities are not at hand, and no much larger clone is one base apart. TCR CDR3 regions were amplified from genomic DNA by multiplex PCR using the deep immunoSEQ assay. Extracted genomic DNA from each cell subset was spread evenly across all wells of several immunoSEQ 96-well plates, with each plate serving as a replicate. Each replicate PCR for sorted subsets received around 210 ng genomic DNA, equal to about 30,000 T cell genomes. Purified libraries were measured with a Qubit 3.0 fluorometer, size-checked on a Bioanalyzer 2100, and measured again with the KAPA Library Quantification kit. Every immunoSEQ 96-well plate was sequenced on a separate single-read 150-cycle Illumina NextSeq 550 flow cell. Per the authors' processing: The immunoSEQ output contained only junctional sequences without quality scores, so filtering could not match that applied to full-length reads. Sequences were annotated with PyIR, a Python wrapper for IgBLAST v1.9, and V/J genes and CDR3 were assigned using IMGT germline references. Reads with weak V/J assignments (E-value above 1e-6), missing CDR3, stop codons, out-of-frame junctions, or ambiguous translated residues were removed. V3J clonotypes were defined as sequences sharing the same inferred V gene, J gene, and CDR3 amino acid sequence. To compute the percentage overlap between repertoires, the number of shared unique clonotypes was divided by the size of the smaller repertoire. Repertoire richness was assessed with RTK rarefaction, the Chao1 estimator, and Recon v2.1 estimates of unobserved clonotypes. OLGA was used to compute generation probabilities for all TCRbeta clonotypes that the gDNA method yielded from a few donors. TCRdb carries this immuneACCESS record with in-frame sequences only. Its versions omit some clonotypes, under half of them owing to an unresolved V gene in the studies checked, with the rest unexplained. The V and J calls and clone size are taken from that table; D and trimming were inferred from the DNA. Counted in this sample were some 1.5 million clones; roughly 97% of them appeared once. Jointly, the top ten make up roughly 1.1% of the sample.

Trimming costs V 5 bases and J 4 bases, and their ends lie 18 bases apart. The CDR3 numbers 16 residues from cysteine through phenylalanine. Just CDR3 DNA is preserved here, 48 bases in frame from base 1. Looking up the germline V gene yields CDR1 SGHVS and CDR2 FNYEAQ. These data come from a study of shared clonotypes between healthy human individuals (dated by TCRdb to 2018 to 2021). Background for the entire study: Two women and three men aged 18 to 49 years were included in the cohort. Per donor, leukapheresis produced somewhere between about 0.8 and 9.5 billion PBMCs. Per donor, three plates each were used for CD4 naive and CD4 memory, two for CD8 naive, and one for CD8 memory. To estimate repertoire size and how much clonotype sharing occurs between individuals, the study deeply sequenced the blood TCR repertoires of five healthy adults. To increase sequencing depth and limit assay-specific biases, TCR repertoire library preparation and sequencing were carried out by different laboratories using diverse techniques.

The donors were healthy, HIV-negative adults with no recently reported acute infections or vaccinations. All donors were Caucasian adults living in Nashville, Tennessee, USA. CD4+ T cells were enriched through magnetic negative selection, after which naive cells were positively selected on CD45RA and the remaining negative fraction served as the memory subset. Blood was collected by leukapheresis, and PBMCs were isolated by Ficoll-Histopaque density gradient centrifugation and then cryopreserved in liquid nitrogen vapor phase. Analytical flow cytometry was used to check the purity and quantity of every magnetically sorted T cell population. From each sorted fraction, genomic DNA was isolated and quantified by UV absorbance on a Nanodrop 2000c. The study at large found these results: Sampling was restricted to blood, and TCR repertoires in tissues likely differ from the TCR repertoires found in blood. Clonotypes shared by all four sorted-subset donors showed higher generation probabilities than non-shared clonotypes. Based on pairwise subsampling, the degree of clonotype sharing among donors was expected to be affected by sequencing depth. Incomplete sequencing was indicated by rarefaction of sorted-subset datasets, despite the large sequencing depth. Because the study included a small number of donors, the genetic and exposure-history diversity represented was limited. Larger estimated clonotype richness was generally found for naive subsets than for memory subsets. When a handful of donors were compared, the shared fraction of clonotypes was roughly 4.8% for naive CD4, around 4% for naive CD8, 2.3% for memory CD4, and roughly 0.4% for memory CD8.

This clonotype originated in a man aged 30 to 39 in good health. The material sequenced was naive CD4+ T cells sorted from blood. In light of the paper, this sample's cell subset or site label describes: CD45RA+ positively selected. Recombination connected TRBV7-6 to TRBJ1-3, with TRBD1 as a weak D call on 6 bases. The bases read TGTGCCAGCAGCAATGGGCAGGCAGGGGCGGGAAACACCATATATTTT. It encodes CASSNGQAGAGNTIYF. Reference TRBV7-6 and TRBJ1-3 proteins supply the regions before and after the CDR3; the full variable domain is: GAGVSQSPRYKVTKRGQDVALRCDPISGHVSLYWYRQALGQGPEFLTYFNYEAQQDKSGLPNDRFSAERPEGSISTLTIQRTEQRDSAMYRCASSNGQAGAGNTIYFGEGSWLTVV.